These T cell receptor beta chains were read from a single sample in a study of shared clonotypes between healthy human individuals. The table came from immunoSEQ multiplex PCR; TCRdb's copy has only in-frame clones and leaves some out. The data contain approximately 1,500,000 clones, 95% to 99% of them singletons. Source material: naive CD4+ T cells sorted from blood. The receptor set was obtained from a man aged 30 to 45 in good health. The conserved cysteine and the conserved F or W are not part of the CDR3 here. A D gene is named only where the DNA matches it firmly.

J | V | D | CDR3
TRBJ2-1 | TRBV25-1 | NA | ASSELDRSTYNEQF
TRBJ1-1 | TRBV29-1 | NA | SVVSRVGAF
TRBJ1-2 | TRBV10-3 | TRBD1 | AISGDRGNGYT
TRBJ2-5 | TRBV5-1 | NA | ASSSTGFQETQY
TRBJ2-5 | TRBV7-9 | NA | ASSLGAGRETQY
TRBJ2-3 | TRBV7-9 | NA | ASSLLTGGTTDTQY
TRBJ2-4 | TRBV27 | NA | ASSSSAQGWRTKNIQY
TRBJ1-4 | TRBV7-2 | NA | ASSSSQNGKLF
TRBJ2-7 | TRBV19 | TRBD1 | ASSIDPRGQGASSYEQY
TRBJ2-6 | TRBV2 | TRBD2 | ASNAGTSANVLT
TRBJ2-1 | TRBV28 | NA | ASSTQGYPYNEQF
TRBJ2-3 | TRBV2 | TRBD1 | ASSSDRRSTDTQY
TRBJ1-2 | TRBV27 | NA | ASSLSKYNYGYT
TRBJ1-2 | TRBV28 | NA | ASSLSAVNYGYT
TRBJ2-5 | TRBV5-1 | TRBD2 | ASSAGGSREETQY
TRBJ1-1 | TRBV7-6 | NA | ASSLGLQGATEAF